The present T cell receptor beta chain was sequenced within a study of T cell responses to AZD1222 COVID-19 vaccine. Here immunoSEQ multiplex PCR was the method, and the copy in TCRdb shows in-frame clones only, minus some. This table has about 140,000 clones, roughly 90% appearing once. With 2 bases clipped from V and 9 bases from J, the junction kept 4 bases outside the gene matches. CDR3 length equals 13 residues. CDR1 is SGHTA and CDR2 is FQGTGA in the germline V gene. The sequence derives from an adult who received the AZD1222 COVID-19 vaccine. This sequence joins TRBV7-3 and TRBJ2-1; 7 bases match TRBD2. The sequenced sample was peripheral blood, obtained 28 days after the second AZD1222 dose. CDR3 residues: CASSLLSGGEQFF. The CDR3 coding sequence is TGTGCCAGCAGCTTATTATCGGGGGGTGAGCAGTTCTTC.